This TCR beta chain was retrieved from a study of CD4+ T cells in melanoma. Whole-study findings and limits: A reported correlation linked neoantigen-specific CD4+ T cells to CD8+, macrophage and B cell function. Neoantigen-specific CD4+ T cells in melanoma reportedly had diverse differentiation states.

Comments on this clone: No antigen is known for it.

This CDR3 spans 12 amino acids. Germline CDR1 reads LNHDA; CDR2 reads SQIVND (reference sequence). V lost 10 bases, J lost 7 bases, and 14 bases lay in between. Profiled with immunoSEQ multiplex PCR; TCRdb holds only in-frame clones, not every one. The table has over 8,000 clones, about 71% seen once; the top ten hold approximately 15%. The chain joins TRBV19 to TRBJ2-1; D gene ambiguous. Sequenced input: cells from a culture (not recorded whether cultured in vitro). This TCR came from a human donor with melanoma. The CDR3 loop is CATAPNLNEQFF. In nucleotides, the CDR3 is TGTGCCACCGCCCCGAACCTGAATGAGCAGTTCTTC.